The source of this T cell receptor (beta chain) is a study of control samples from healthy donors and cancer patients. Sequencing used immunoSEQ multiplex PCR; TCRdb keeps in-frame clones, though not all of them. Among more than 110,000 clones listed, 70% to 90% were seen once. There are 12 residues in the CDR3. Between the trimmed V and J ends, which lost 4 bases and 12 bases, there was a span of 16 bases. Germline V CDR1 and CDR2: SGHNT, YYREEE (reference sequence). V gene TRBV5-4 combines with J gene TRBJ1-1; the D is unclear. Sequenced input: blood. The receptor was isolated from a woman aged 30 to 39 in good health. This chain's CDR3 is CASSTYGLVPFF. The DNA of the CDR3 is TGTGCCAGCAGCACCTACGGACTGGTACCTTTCTTT.